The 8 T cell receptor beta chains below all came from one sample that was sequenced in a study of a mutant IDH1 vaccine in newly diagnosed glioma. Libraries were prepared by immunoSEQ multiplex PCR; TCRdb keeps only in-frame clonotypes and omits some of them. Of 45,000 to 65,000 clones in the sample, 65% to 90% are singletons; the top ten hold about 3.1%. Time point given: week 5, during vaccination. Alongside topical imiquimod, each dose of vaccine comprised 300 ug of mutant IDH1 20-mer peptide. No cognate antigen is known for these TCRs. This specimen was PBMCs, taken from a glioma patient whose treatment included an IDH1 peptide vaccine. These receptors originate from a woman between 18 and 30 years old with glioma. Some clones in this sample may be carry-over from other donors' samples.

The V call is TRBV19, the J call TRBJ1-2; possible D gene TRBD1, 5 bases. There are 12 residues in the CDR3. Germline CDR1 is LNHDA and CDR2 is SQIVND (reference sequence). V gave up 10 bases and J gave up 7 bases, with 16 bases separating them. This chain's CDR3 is CATSNQGFGYTF. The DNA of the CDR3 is TGTGCCACCTCAAACCAGGGCTTTGGCTACACCTTC.

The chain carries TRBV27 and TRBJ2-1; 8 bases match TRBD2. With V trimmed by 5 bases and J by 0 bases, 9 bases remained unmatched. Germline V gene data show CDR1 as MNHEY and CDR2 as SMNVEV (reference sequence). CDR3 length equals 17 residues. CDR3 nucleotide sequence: TGTGCCAGCAGTCTCCAAGCGGGAGCTAGCTCCTACAATGAGCAGTTCTTC. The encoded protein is CASSLQAGASSYNEQFF.

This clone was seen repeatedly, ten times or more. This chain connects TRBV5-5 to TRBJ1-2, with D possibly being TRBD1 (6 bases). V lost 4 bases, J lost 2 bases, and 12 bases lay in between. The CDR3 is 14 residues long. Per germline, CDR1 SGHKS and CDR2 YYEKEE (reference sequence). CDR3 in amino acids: CASSPGHPNYGYTF. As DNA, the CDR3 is TGTGCCAGCAGCCCGGGACATCCGAACTATGGCTACACCTTC.

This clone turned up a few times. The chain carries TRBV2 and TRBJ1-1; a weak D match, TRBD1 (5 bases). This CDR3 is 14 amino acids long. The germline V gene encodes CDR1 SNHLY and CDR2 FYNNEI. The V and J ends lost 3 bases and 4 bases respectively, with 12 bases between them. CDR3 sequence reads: CASSDVGGTTEAFF. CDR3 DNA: TGTGCCAGCAGTGATGTGGGGGGGACCACTGAAGCTTTCTTT.

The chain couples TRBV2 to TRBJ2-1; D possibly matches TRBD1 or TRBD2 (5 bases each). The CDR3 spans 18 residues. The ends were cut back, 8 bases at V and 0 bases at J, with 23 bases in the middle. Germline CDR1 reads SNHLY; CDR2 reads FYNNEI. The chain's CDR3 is CASLGGGDTIFSYNEQFF. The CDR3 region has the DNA TGTGCCAGCTTGGGTGGGGGAGACACCATATTCTCCTACAATGAGCAGTTCTTC.

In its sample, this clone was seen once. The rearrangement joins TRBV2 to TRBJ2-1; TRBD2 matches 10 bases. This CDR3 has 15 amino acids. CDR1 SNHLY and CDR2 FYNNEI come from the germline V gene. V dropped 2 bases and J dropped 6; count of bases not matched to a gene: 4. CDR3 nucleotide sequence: TGTGCCAGCAGTGAAAGAAGCGGGGGGGCCAATGAGCAGTTCTTC. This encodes CASSERSGGANEQFF.

The CDR3 sequence: CASSVTPGQGAVSGNTIYF. The CDR3, as DNA: TGTGCCAGCAGCGTGACTCCGGGACAGGGGGCAGTATCTGGAAACACCATATATTTT. The rearrangement joins TRBV9 to TRBJ1-3, with 12 bases aligning to TRBD1. The germline gives CDR1 SGDLS, CDR2 YYNGEE. Trimming removed 2 bases from V and 1 base from J; junction bases left unmatched: 10. This CDR3 contains 19 residues.

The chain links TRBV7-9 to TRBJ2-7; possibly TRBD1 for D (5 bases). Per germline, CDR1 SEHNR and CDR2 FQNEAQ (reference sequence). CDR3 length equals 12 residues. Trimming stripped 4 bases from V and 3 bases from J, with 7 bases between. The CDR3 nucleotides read TGTGCCAGCAGCTACGACAGCTACGAGCAGTACTTC. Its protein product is CASSYDSYEQYF.